Listed below are T cell receptor beta chains from one sample, sequenced in a study of blood T cell repertoires in COVID-19. Here immunoSEQ multiplex PCR was the method, and the copy in TCRdb shows in-frame clones only, minus some. The sample yields some 250,000 clones, 91% seen once. Sequencing used PBMCs or T cells enriched from blood (not recorded which). The receptors shown here come from a human donor in a cohort exposed to, infected with or recovered from COVID-19 (not recorded which). The donor label of this sample is uncertain. Each CDR3 is given with its conserved first and last residue. A D gene is named only where the DNA matches it firmly. Not all rows give a size; the values are once, few, many and, for expanded clones, a class.

j_call: TRBJ1-1; d_call: -; v_call: TRBV7-9; clone_size: -; cdr3_length: 15; cdr3_nt: TGTGCCAGCAGCTTAGTAGGCAGGGAGAACACTGAAGCTTTCTTT; cdr3_aa: CASSLVGRENTEAFF
j_call: TRBJ2-5; d_call: TRBD2; v_call: TRBV12-3/TRBV12-4; clone_size: -; cdr3_length: 13; cdr3_nt: TGTGCCAGCAGTTCGGGGGGCCAAGAGACCCAGTACTTC; cdr3_aa: CASSSGGQETQYF
j_call: TRBJ1-1; d_call: -; v_call: TRBV20-1; clone_size: -; cdr3_length: 13; cdr3_nt: TGCAGTGCTAGTGCCAGGGGTAAAACTGAAGCTTTCTTT; cdr3_aa: CSASARGKTEAFF
j_call: TRBJ1-1; d_call: -; v_call: TRBV30; clone_size: -; cdr3_length: 14; cdr3_nt: TGTGCCTTTCAGCGGGGGGCGAGGAGCCCTGAAGCTTTCTTT; cdr3_aa: CAFQRGARSPEAFF
j_call: TRBJ1-3; d_call: TRBD1; v_call: TRBV7-9; clone_size: -; cdr3_length: 16; cdr3_nt: TGTGCCAGCAGCCAGCGAAAAGGGACAGGGAGGATCACCATATATTTT; cdr3_aa: CASSQRKGTGRITIYF
j_call: TRBJ2-2; d_call: TRBD1; v_call: TRBV29-1; clone_size: -; cdr3_length: 14; cdr3_nt: TGCAGCTATACAGGGGGTATGAGCACCGGGGAGCTGTTTTTT; cdr3_aa: CSYTGGMSTGELFF
j_call: TRBJ2-7; d_call: TRBD1; v_call: TRBV20-1; clone_size: -; cdr3_length: 14; cdr3_nt: TGCAGTGCTAGTTACAGGGGGTCGACCTACGAGCAGTACTTC; cdr3_aa: CSASYRGSTYEQYF
j_call: TRBJ1-1; d_call: -; v_call: TRBV9; clone_size: few; cdr3_length: 13; cdr3_nt: TGTGCCAGCGGAGGCCGGGTAGGCACTGAAGCTTTCTTT; cdr3_aa: CASGGRVGTEAFF
j_call: TRBJ2-6; d_call: TRBD2; v_call: TRBV3-1/TRBV3-2; clone_size: few; cdr3_length: 20; cdr3_nt: TGTGCCAGCAGCCAAGTCGCTAGCGGGGGTCCGGTTTCTGGGGCCAACGTCCTGACTTTC; cdr3_aa: CASSQVASGGPVSGANVLTF
j_call: TRBJ1-2; d_call: TRBD1; v_call: TRBV7-9; clone_size: -; cdr3_length: 17; cdr3_nt: TGTGCCAGCAGCCTTGCGGTGGCAGGGGGAAGTCTCTATGGCTACACCTTC; cdr3_aa: CASSLAVAGGSLYGYTF
j_call: TRBJ2-2; d_call: -; v_call: TRBV7-9; clone_size: once; cdr3_length: 15; cdr3_nt: TGTGCCAGCGGATCCCAGGGACAAAACACCGGGGAGCTGTTTTTT; cdr3_aa: CASGSQGQNTGELFF
j_call: TRBJ1-5; d_call: TRBD1; v_call: TRBV3-1/TRBV3-2; clone_size: -; cdr3_length: 15; cdr3_nt: TGTGCCAGCAGCCAAGGGACAGGGATGGGTCAGCCCCAGCATTTT; cdr3_aa: CASSQGTGMGQPQHF
j_call: TRBJ2-6; d_call: TRBD1; v_call: TRBV19; clone_size: -; cdr3_length: 17; cdr3_nt: TGTGCCAGTAGTATTGACACAGGGGTATCTGGGGCCAACGTCCTGACTTTC; cdr3_aa: CASSIDTGVSGANVLTF
j_call: TRBJ1-3; d_call: -; v_call: TRBV19; clone_size: -; cdr3_length: 15; cdr3_nt: TGTGCCAGTAGTACCACAGTTTCCTCTGGAAACACCATATATTTT; cdr3_aa: CASSTTVSSGNTIYF
j_call: TRBJ1-1; d_call: TRBD1; v_call: TRBV5-1; clone_size: -; cdr3_length: 16; cdr3_nt: TGCGCCAGCAGCCACCGACAGGGAGAAAGGGGCACTGAAGCTTTCTTT; cdr3_aa: CASSHRQGERGTEAFF
j_call: TRBJ1-2; d_call: TRBD1; v_call: TRBV24-1; clone_size: -; cdr3_length: 16; cdr3_nt: TGTGCCACCAGTGAGCCCGGGACAGGGGGCAGCTATGGCTACACCTTC; cdr3_aa: CATSEPGTGGSYGYTF
j_call: TRBJ2-7; d_call: -; v_call: TRBV7-9; clone_size: -; cdr3_length: 13; cdr3_nt: TGTGCCAGCAGCTTAATCGGGTCGTACGAGCAGTACTTC; cdr3_aa: CASSLIGSYEQYF
j_call: TRBJ2-3; d_call: -; v_call: TRBV4-3; clone_size: -; cdr3_length: 17; cdr3_nt: TGCGCCAGCAGCCAGACAACAGGTATTTCTAGCACAGATACGCAGTATTTT; cdr3_aa: CASSQTTGISSTDTQYF
j_call: TRBJ2-1; d_call: -; v_call: TRBV30; clone_size: -; cdr3_length: 14; cdr3_nt: TGTGCCTGGAGTGTCAGGGGCGGCAACAATGAGCAGTTCTTC; cdr3_aa: CAWSVRGGNNEQFF
j_call: TRBJ2-7; d_call: -; v_call: TRBV19; clone_size: -; cdr3_length: 15; cdr3_nt: TGTGCCAGTCGACAGGCCTCCTTTGACGCCTACGAGCAGTACTTC; cdr3_aa: CASRQASFDAYEQYF
j_call: TRBJ1-5; d_call: TRBD1; v_call: TRBV15; clone_size: -; cdr3_length: 16; cdr3_nt: TGTGCCACCAGCAGAGATCTGGGGACAGGGGTAACGGCCCAGCATTTT; cdr3_aa: CATSRDLGTGVTAQHF
j_call: TRBJ1-1; d_call: -; v_call: TRBV4-3; clone_size: -; cdr3_length: 14; cdr3_nt: TGCGCCAGCAGCCAAGGAGTTGTGAGCACTGAAGCTTTCTTT; cdr3_aa: CASSQGVVSTEAFF
j_call: TRBJ2-7; d_call: -; v_call: TRBV28; clone_size: -; cdr3_length: 14; cdr3_nt: TGTGCCAGCAGGCCTAGACAGGTTGGACCCGAGCAGTACTTC; cdr3_aa: CASRPRQVGPEQYF
j_call: TRBJ2-3; d_call: TRBD2; v_call: TRBV9; clone_size: -; cdr3_length: 19; cdr3_nt: TGTGCCAGCAGCCCGCCCTCGGGCGGGGGGTGGTCTAGCACAGATACGCAGTATTTT; cdr3_aa: CASSPPSGGGWSSTDTQYF
j_call: TRBJ1-6; d_call: -; v_call: TRBV9; clone_size: -; cdr3_length: 15; cdr3_nt: TGTGCCAGCAGCGTAACAGGGCTTCCTAATTCACCCCTCCACTTT; cdr3_aa: CASSVTGLPNSPLHF
j_call: TRBJ2-5; d_call: TRBD2; v_call: TRBV7-3; clone_size: few; cdr3_length: 15; cdr3_nt: TGTGCCAGCAGTTTTAGCGGGAACTCCCAAGAGACCCAGTACTTC; cdr3_aa: CASSFSGNSQETQYF
j_call: TRBJ2-3; d_call: TRBD2; v_call: TRBV7-3; clone_size: -; cdr3_length: 16; cdr3_nt: TGTGCCAGCAGCCAAAATAGCGGGGGGAACACAGATACGCAGTATTTT; cdr3_aa: CASSQNSGGNTDTQYF
j_call: TRBJ1-3; d_call: -; v_call: TRBV6-5; clone_size: -; cdr3_length: 13; cdr3_nt: TGTGCCAGCAGCTTGGAGCGCCAAAACACCATATATTTT; cdr3_aa: CASSLERQNTIYF
j_call: TRBJ1-1; d_call: -; v_call: TRBV7-3; clone_size: -; cdr3_length: 15; cdr3_nt: TGTGCCAGCAGCTTAACGGAGGGCAGGAACACTGAAGCTTTCTTT; cdr3_aa: CASSLTEGRNTEAFF
j_call: TRBJ2-6; d_call: -; v_call: TRBV7-9; clone_size: -; cdr3_length: 16; cdr3_nt: TGTGCCAGCAGCTTAGCCGGGAGTTCTGGGGCCAACGTCCTGACTTTC; cdr3_aa: CASSLAGSSGANVLTF
j_call: TRBJ1-6; d_call: -; v_call: TRBV7-9; clone_size: -; cdr3_length: 15; cdr3_nt: TGTGCCAGCAGCTTGGGAGGAGGATATAATTCACCCCTCCACTTT; cdr3_aa: CASSLGGGYNSPLHF
j_call: TRBJ1-2; d_call: TRBD1; v_call: TRBV5-1; clone_size: -; cdr3_length: 14; cdr3_nt: TGCGCCAGCAGCCTACGGACAGGGGGCTATGGCTACACCTTC; cdr3_aa: CASSLRTGGYGYTF
j_call: TRBJ2-7; d_call: -; v_call: TRBV27; clone_size: -; cdr3_length: 13; cdr3_nt: TGTGCCAGCAAGGCAGGGGCCTCGGGGGAGCAGTACTTC; cdr3_aa: CASKAGASGEQYF
j_call: TRBJ1-1; d_call: -; v_call: TRBV29-1; clone_size: -; cdr3_length: 13; cdr3_nt: TGCAGCGTTGGGGGAGGGCTGAACACTGAAGCTTTCTTT; cdr3_aa: CSVGGGLNTEAFF
j_call: TRBJ1-3; d_call: TRBD1; v_call: TRBV10-3; clone_size: -; cdr3_length: 16; cdr3_nt: TGTGCCATCAGGGAGACAGGGGGCTTCGCTGGAAACACCATATATTTT; cdr3_aa: CAIRETGGFAGNTIYF
j_call: TRBJ1-1; d_call: TRBD1; v_call: TRBV15; clone_size: -; cdr3_length: 14; cdr3_nt: TGTGCCACCAGCGTGGAGACAGGGAGGACTGAAGCTTTCTTT; cdr3_aa: CATSVETGRTEAFF
j_call: TRBJ1-5; d_call: -; v_call: TRBV19; clone_size: once; cdr3_length: 15; cdr3_nt: TGTGCCAGTAGTATAGTCAGCGGTACGGGGCAGCCCCAGCATTTT; cdr3_aa: CASSIVSGTGQPQHF